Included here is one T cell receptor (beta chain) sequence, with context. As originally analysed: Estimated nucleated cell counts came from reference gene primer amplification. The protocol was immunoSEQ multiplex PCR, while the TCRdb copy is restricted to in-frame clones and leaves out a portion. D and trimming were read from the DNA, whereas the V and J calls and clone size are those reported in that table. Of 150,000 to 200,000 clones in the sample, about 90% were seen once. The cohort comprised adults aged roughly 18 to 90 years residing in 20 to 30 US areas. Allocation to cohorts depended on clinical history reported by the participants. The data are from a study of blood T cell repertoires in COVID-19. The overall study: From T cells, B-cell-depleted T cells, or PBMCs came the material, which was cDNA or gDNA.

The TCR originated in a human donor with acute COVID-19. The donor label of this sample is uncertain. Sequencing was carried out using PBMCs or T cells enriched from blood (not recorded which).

CDR3 residues: CAVGPGGDNEQFF. The CDR3 DNA reads as TGTGCCGTAGGGCCGGGCGGGGACAATGAGCAGTTCTTC. The V and J genes are TRBV6-5 and TRBJ2-1; D is possibly TRBD2 (6 bases). CDR1 is MNHEY and CDR2 is SVGAGI in the germline V gene. The CDR3 spans 13 residues. Trimming shortened V by 11 bases and J by 5 bases, and 16 bases separated the two germline ends.